The clone carrying this T cell receptor (beta chain) has just a few counts. Its specificity is unknown. TCRdb re-analysed the 5' RACE reads in MiXCR, keeping a single row per CDR3 protein. The profile shows hundreds of thousands of distinct CDR3 sequences, about an eighth of them singletons. This record comes from a study of CD8 T cells in ankylosing spondylitis. Study-wide results and limits: Seven or eight highly homologous variants made up a TCR beta motif, and this motif appeared characteristic of ankylosing spondylitis blood. With a CD8+ phenotype, disease-linked clones were relatively rare in peripheral blood.

Germline values: CDR1 MNHNS, CDR2 SASEGT. V was pared by 6 bases and J by 1 base, with 5 bases of the junction left unmatched. The CDR3 runs 14 residues. The sequenced sample consisted of blood, either unsorted or a sorted T cell fraction (not recorded which). The sequence was obtained from a male donor with ankylosing spondylitis. This chain uses TRBV6-1 with TRBJ2-5; 7 positions agree with TRBD1. This chain's CDR3 is CASRRGQLQETQYF. The DNA of the CDR3 is TGTGCCAGCAGGAGGGGACAGCTCCAAGAGACCCAGTACTTC.